This entry is about one T cell receptor (beta chain). The sample originates from a study of blood T cell repertoires in COVID-19. The overall study: Italy, Spain and the United States were the sources of the convalescent and acute COVID-19 samples. T cells, B-cell-depleted T cells, or PBMCs provided the cDNA or gDNA that served as material.

In germline, CDR1 is SGHTS, CDR2 YDEGEE. The CDR3 has 17 amino acids. Trimming took 1 base from V and 8 from J; bases not matched to a gene: 8. In the authors' workflow: Reference gene primer amplification gave estimated nucleated cell counts. Produced via immunoSEQ multiplex PCR; TCRdb's table is partial and in-frame only. The V and J calls and clone size come from that table; D and trimming were worked out from the DNA. The repertoire holds roughly 130,000 clones, around 80% seen once, with about 2% in the top ten. V is TRBV5-8 and J is TRBJ2-1; 14 nucleotides match TRBD2. This TCR came from a man aged 70 or older with acute or convalescent COVID-19. Sequenced material: peripheral blood. CDR3 in amino acids: CASSLLFGLAGGYEQFF. The CDR3 bases are TGTGCCAGCAGCTTGTTATTTGGACTAGCGGGGGGATATGAGCAGTTCTTC.